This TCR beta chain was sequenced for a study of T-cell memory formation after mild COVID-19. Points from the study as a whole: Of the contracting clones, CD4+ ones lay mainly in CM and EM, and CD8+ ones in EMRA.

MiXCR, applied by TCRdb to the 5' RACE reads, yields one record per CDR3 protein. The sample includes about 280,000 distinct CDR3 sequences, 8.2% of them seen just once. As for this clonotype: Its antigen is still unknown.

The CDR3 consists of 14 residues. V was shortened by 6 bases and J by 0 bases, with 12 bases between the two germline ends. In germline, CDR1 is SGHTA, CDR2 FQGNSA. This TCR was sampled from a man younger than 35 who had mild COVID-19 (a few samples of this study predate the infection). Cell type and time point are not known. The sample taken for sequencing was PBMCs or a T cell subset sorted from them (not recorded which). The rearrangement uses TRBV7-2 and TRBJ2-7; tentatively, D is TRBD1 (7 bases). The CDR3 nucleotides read TGTGCCAGCAGGCGGGACAGAGCCTCCTACGAGCAGTACTTC. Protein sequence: CASRRDRASYEQYF.